This T cell receptor beta chain derives from a study of shared T cell receptors in the human thymus. Sequenced by immunoSEQ multiplex PCR; TCRdb stores in-frame clones only, minus some. The repertoire holds hundreds of thousands of clones, with around 89% as singletons. These sequences were also reported in another study, on human thymus T cells. From that report: Infants, healthy and Finnish, who were having corrective surgery for congenital heart defects served as donors. Obtained as resections during corrective heart surgery, the thymus tissue was then studied. Within thymic and blood repertoires, V and J gene usage appeared to be biased. Among unrelated individuals, related research reported thymic repertoires that overlapped highly.

The source is a boy under two years old with a congenital heart defect. The source material was thymocytes.

The CDR3 DNA reads TGTGCCAGTGGGGGGTACGGGAGAGGGACAGATACGCAGTATTTT. Translated: CASGGYGRGTDTQYF. The rearrangement links TRBV6-5 to TRBJ2-3; possibly TRBD2 for D (6 bases). The germline gives CDR1 MNHEY, CDR2 SVGAGI. This CDR3 has 15 amino acids. Between the trimmed V and J ends, which lost 9 bases and 3 bases, there was a span of 19 bases.